The clone carrying this T cell receptor (beta chain) was observed once. Antigen: not known. The sample comes from a study of somatic mutations in cytotoxic T cells in rheumatoid arthritis. Whole-study context: Sorted by flow to nearly 100% purity were some V beta antibody-stained T-cell populations, including V beta1+ cells sequenced for TCRB.

Study-level findings and limits: Measurement of CD8+ T-cell clonality revealed no significant difference between rheumatoid arthritis patients and age-matched healthy controls. Some patients, about an eighth of the roughly 65, had a largest CD8+ clone that exceeded 20% of CD8+ cells.

TCRdb's copy holds only in-frame clones and misses some; the assay was immunoSEQ multiplex PCR. The sample has some 25,000 clones; 82% are singletons. Sequences were obtained from CD8+ T cells sorted from blood. The origin of this receptor is a man aged 50-60 years in good health.

The chain's CDR3 is CSADTGTSGNHEQFF. DNA of the CDR3: TGCAGCGCAGATACAGGGACTAGCGGGAATCATGAGCAGTTCTTC. The chain joins TRBV29-1 to TRBJ2-1, with TRBD2 identical over 13 bases. V lost 7 bases, J lost 8 bases, and 11 bases stayed unmatched. Germline V gives CDR1 SQVTM, CDR2 ANQGSEA. The CDR3 length is 15 residues.